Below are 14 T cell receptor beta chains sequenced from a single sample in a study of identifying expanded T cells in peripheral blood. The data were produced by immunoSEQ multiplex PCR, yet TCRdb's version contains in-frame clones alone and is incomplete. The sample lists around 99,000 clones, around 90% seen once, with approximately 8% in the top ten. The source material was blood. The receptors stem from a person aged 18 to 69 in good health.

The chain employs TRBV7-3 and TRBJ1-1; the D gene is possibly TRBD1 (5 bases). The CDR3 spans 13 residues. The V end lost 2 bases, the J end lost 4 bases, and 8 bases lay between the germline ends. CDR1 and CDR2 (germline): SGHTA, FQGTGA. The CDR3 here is CASSLGGATEAFF. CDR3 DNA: TGTGCCAGCAGCTTAGGGGGAGCCACTGAAGCTTTCTTT.

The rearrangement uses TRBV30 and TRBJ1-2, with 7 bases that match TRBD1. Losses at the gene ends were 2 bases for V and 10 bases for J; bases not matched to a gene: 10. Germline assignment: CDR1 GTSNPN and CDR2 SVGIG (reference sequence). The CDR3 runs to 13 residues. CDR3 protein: CAWSLDRALIYTF. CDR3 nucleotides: TGTGCCTGGAGTCTCGACAGGGCGTTAATCTACACCTTC.

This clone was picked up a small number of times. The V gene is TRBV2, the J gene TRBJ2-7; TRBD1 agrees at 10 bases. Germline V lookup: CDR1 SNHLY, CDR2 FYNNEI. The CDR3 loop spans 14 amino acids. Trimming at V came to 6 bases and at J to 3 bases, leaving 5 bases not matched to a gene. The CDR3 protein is CASSTGQGFYEQYF. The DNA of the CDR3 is TGTGCCAGCAGCACGGGACAGGGGTTCTACGAGCAGTACTTC.

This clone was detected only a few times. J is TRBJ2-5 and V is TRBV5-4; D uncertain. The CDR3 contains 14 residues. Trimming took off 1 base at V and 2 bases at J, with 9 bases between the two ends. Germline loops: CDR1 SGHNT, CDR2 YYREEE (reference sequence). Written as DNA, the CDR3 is TGTGCCAGCAGCTTGACGATATCTCAAGAGACCCAGTACTTC. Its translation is CASSLTISQETQYF.

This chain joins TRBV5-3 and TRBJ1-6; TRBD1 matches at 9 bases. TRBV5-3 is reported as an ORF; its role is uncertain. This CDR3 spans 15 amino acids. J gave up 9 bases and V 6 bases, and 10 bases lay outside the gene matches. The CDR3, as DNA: TGTGCCAGAACGATGAGCCGGGACAGGGCTTCACCCCTCCACTTT. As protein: CARTMSRDRASPLHF.

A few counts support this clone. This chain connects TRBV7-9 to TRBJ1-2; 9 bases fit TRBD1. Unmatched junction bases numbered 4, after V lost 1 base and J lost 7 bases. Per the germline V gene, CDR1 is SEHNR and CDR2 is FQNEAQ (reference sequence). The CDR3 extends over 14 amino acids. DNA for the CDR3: TGTGCCAGCAGCTTAGTACAGGGGGCGCTTGGCTACACCTTC. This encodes CASSLVQGALGYTF. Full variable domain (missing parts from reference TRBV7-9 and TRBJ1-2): DTGVSQNPRHKITKRGQNVTFRCDPISEHNRLYWYRQTLGQGPEFLTYFQNEAQLEKSRLLSDRFSAERPKGSFSTLEIQRTEQGDSAMYLCASSLVQGALGYTFGSGTRLTVV.

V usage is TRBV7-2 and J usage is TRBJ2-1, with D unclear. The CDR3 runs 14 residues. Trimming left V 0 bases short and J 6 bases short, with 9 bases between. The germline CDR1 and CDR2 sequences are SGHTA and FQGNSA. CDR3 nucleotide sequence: TGTGCCAGCAGCTTAGCTACTTGGGGCAATGAGCAGTTCTTC. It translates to CASSLATWGNEQFF.

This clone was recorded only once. The CDR3 nucleotides read TGTGCCAGTAGTGAGACAGGGTCCCCTGGGGCCAACGTCCTGACTTTC. Its translation: CASSETGSPGANVLTF. J is TRBJ2-6 and V is TRBV19; 7 bases map to TRBD1. The V and J ends lost 5 bases and 2 bases, in that order; junction bases with no gene match: 6. The CDR3 spans 16 residues. CDR1 and CDR2 from the germline V gene are LNHDA and SQIVND (reference sequence).

The CDR3 loop is CSVDPGRGPGNTQYF. DNA for the CDR3: TGCAGCGTTGATCCGGGCCGCGGCCCTGGAAATACGCAGTATTTT. V and J are TRBV29-1 and TRBJ2-3; D not resolved. Germline values: CDR1 SQVTM, CDR2 ANQGSEA. Deletions cut 3 bases from V and 7 bases from J, with 20 bases between. This CDR3 has 15 residues.

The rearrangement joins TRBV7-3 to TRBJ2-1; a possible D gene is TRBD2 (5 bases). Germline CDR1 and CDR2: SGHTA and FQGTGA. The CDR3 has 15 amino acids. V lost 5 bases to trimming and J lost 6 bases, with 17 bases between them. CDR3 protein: CASSLLAGAINEQFF. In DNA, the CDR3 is TGTGCCAGCAGCCTTCTTGCGGGCGCTATCAATGAGCAGTTCTTC.

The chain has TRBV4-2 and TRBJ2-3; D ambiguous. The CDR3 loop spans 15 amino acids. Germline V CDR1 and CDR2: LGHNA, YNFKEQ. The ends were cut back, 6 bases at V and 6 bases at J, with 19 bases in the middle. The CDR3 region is CASRPDFWAVDTQYF. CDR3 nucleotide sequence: TGTGCCAGCAGACCCGATTTTTGGGCTGTTGATACGCAGTATTTT.

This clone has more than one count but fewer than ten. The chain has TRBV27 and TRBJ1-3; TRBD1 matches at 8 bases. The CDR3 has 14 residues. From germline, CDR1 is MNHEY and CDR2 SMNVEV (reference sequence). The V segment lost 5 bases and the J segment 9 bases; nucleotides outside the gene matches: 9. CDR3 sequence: CASSIGQGWGTIYF. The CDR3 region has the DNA TGTGCCAGCAGTATAGGACAGGGCTGGGGCACCATATATTTT.

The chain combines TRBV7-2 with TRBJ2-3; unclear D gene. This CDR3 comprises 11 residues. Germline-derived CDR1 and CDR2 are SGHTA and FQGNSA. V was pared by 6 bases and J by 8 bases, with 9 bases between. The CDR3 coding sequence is TGTGCCAGCAGGGTAGAGGTTACGCAGTATTTT. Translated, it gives CASRVEVTQYF.

The CDR3 here is CASSSGGRIEAFF. CDR3 bases: TGTGCCAGCTCCTCGGGGGGGCGAATAGAAGCTTTCTTT. The rearrangement links TRBV18 to TRBJ1-1; tentative D call: TRBD1 (6 bases). The V gene lost 6 bases and the J gene lost 8 bases, with 16 bases spanning the gap. The CDR3 contains 13 residues. Germline V gives CDR1 KGHSH, CDR2 LQKENI.